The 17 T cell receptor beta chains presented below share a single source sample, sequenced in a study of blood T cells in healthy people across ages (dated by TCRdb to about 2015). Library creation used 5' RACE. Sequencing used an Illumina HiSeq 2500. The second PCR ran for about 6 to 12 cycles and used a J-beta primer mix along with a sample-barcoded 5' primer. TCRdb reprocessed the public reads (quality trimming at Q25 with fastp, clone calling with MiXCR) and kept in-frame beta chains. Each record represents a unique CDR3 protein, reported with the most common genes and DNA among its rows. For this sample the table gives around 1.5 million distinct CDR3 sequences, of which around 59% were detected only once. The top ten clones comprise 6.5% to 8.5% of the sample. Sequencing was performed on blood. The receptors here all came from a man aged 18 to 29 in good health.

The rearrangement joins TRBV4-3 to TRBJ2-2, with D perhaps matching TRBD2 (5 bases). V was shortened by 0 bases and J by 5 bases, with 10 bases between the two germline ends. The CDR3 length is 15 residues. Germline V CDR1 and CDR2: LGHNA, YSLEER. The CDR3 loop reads CASSQDFGDTGELFF. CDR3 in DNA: TGCGCCAGCAGCCAAGATTTCGGGGATACCGGGGAGCTGTTTTTT.

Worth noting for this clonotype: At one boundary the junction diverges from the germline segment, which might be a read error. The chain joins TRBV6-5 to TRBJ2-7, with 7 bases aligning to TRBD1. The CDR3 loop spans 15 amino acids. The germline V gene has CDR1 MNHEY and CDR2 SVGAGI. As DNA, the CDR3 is TGTTCCAGCAGCCTCCGGGACAGCAGCTCCTACGAGCAGTACTTC. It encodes CSSSLRDSSSYEQYF.

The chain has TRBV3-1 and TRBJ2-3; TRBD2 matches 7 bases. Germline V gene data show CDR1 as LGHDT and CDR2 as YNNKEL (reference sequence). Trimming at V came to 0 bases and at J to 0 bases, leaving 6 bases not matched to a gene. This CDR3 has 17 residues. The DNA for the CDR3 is TGTGCCAGCAGCCAAGATCGGGGAGGGTCTAGCACAGATACGCAGTATTTT. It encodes CASSQDRGGSSTDTQYF.

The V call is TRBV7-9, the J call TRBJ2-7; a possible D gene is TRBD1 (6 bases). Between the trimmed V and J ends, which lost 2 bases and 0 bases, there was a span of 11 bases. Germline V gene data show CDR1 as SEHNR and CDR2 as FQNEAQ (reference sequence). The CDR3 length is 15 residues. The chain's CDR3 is CASSLKDRFSYEQYF. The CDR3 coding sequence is TGTGCCAGCAGCTTAAAAGACAGGTTCTCCTACGAGCAGTACTTC.

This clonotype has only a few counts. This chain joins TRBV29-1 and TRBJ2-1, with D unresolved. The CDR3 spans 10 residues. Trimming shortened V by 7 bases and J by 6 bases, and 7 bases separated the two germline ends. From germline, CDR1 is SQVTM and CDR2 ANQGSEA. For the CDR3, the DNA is TGCAGCGGGCTGGTCAATGAGCAGTTCTTC. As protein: CSGLVNEQFF.

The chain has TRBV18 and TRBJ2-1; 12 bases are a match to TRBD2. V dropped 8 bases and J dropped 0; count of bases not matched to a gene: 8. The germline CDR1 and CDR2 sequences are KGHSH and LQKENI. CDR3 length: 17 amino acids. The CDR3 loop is CASATSGGLSSYNEQFF. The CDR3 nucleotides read TGTGCCAGCGCGACTAGCGGGGGACTGAGCTCCTACAATGAGCAGTTCTTC.

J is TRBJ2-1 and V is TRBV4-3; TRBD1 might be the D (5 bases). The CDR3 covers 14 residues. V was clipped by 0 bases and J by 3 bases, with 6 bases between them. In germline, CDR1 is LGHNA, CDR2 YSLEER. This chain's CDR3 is CASSQEGDYNEQFF. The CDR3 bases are TGCGCCAGCAGCCAAGAAGGGGACTACAATGAGCAGTTCTTC.

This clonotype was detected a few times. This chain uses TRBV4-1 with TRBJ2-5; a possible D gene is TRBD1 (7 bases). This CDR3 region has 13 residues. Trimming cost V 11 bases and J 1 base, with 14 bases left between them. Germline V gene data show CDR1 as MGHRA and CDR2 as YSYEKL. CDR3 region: CARNRGLQETQYF. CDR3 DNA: TGCGCCCGCAACAGGGGACTCCAAGAGACCCAGTACTTC.

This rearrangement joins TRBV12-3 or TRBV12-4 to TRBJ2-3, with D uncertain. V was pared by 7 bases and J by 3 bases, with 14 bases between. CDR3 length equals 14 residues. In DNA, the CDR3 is TGTGCCAGCACCTCGAGGTATGGGACAGATACGCAGTATTTT. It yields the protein CASTSRYGTDTQYF.

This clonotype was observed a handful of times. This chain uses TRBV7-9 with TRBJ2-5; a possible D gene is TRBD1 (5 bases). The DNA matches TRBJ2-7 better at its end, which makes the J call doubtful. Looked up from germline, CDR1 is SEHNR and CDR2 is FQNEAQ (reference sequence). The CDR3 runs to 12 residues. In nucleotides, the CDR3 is TGTGCCAGCAGTTCCCTCAGGGTCGAGCAGTACTTC. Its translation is CASSSLRVEQYF.

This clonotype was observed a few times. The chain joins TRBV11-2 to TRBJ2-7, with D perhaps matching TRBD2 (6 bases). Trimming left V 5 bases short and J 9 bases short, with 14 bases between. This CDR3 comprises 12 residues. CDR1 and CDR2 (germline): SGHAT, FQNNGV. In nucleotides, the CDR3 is TGTGCCAGCAGCCCGGACATAGCGGCGCAGTACTTC. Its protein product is CASSPDIAAQYF.

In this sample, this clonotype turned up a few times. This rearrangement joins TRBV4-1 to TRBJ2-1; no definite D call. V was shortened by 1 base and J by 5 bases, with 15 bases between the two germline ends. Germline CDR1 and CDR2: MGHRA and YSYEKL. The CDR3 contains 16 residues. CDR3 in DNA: TGCGCCAGCAGCCAAGTAATAGTCGTCGGCAACAATGAGCAGTTCTTC. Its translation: CASSQVIVVGNNEQFF.

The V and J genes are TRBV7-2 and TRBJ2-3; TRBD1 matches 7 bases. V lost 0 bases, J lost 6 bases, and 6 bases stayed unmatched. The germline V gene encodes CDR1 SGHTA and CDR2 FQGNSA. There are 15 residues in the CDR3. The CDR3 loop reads CASSLAGRGKDTQYF. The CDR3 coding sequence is TGTGCCAGCAGCTTAGCCGGCAGGGGGAAGGATACGCAGTATTTT.

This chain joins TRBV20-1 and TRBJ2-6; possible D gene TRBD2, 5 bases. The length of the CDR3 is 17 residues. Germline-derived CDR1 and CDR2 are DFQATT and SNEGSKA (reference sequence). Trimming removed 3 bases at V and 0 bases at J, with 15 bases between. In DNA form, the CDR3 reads TGCAGTGCTAGTGATATCAGCGGTAGCTCTGGGGCCAACGTCCTGACTTTC. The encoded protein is CSASDISGSSGANVLTF.

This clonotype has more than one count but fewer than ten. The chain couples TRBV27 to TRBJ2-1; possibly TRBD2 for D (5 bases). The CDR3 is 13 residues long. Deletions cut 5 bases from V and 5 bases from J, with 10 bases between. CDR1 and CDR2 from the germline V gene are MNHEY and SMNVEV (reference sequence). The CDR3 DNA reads TGTGCCAGCAGTGTTTGGGGAGACAATGAGCAGTTCTTC. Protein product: CASSVWGDNEQFF.

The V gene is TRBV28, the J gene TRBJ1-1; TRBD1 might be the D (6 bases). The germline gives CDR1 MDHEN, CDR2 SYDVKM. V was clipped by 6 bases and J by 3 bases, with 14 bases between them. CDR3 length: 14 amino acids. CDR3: CASSITGIHTEAFF. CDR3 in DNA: TGTGCCAGCAGCATCACAGGGATCCACACTGAAGCTTTCTTT.

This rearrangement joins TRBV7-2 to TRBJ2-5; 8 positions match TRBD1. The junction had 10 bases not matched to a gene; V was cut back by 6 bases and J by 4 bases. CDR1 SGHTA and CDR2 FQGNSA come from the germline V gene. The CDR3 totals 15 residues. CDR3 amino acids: CASSSSRGQGETQYF. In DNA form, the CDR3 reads TGTGCCAGCAGTTCATCCCGAGGACAGGGAGAGACCCAGTACTTC.